This T cell receptor beta chain was sequenced during a study of shared T cell receptors in the human thymus (dated by TCRdb to the early 2020s). Study-wide context: The study investigated the way shared, self-reactive T-cell receptor alpha chains are produced in the human thymus.

Regarding this clone: Which antigen it targets is not known. There are no base qualities to consult, and no much larger clone falls within one base.

The library came from the immunoSEQ multiplex PCR assay. TCRdb's version of the immuneACCESS table is confined to in-frame rearrangements and falls short of the full clone set. An unresolved V gene accounts for under half of the shortfall where checked; the remainder is of unknown origin. This sample has about 660,000 clones in its table, and roughly 90% of those were observed once. The top ten hold around 0.0099% of the sample. The CDR3 holds 14 amino acids from the cysteine to the phenylalanine. CDR3 DNA only is kept here, 42 bases in frame from base 1. The germline ends are 11 bases apart after V is trimmed by 1 base and J by 6 bases. Looking up the germline V gene yields CDR1 MNHNS and CDR2 SASEGT. This sample also belongs to another study, concerning human thymus T cells. That second publication adds: Donors were immunologically healthy infants undergoing open corrective cardiac surgery for congenital heart defects in Finland. Thymus tissue was collected as surgical resects that were removed during corrective cardiac surgery. V and J gene segment usage appeared biased in both thymic and peripheral blood repertoires. Highly overlapping thymic TCR repertoires among unrelated individuals were reported in the related research. The study characterized TCR alpha and beta repertoires from under ten infant thymus samples and a few related peripheral blood samples. Donor ages ranging from roughly 6 to 250 days were recorded, and several male and two female infants were included in the cohort. After being mechanically released from the tissue, thymocytes were kept at -70 degrees C in pellets of about 8.5-32 million cells. A QIAsymphony instrument was used to extract genomic DNA from the frozen cell pellets. Using the immunoSEQ multiplex PCR assay, the TCRB and TCRAD loci were amplified from a standardized quantity of quality-controlled genomic DNA. Amplicons spanned the V(D)J region at a length sufficient to cover the CDR3 and identify V and J genes. Through the commercial immunoSEQ service, the amplicons were sequenced on an Illumina platform. Primer bias and sequencing errors were corrected using previously described methods, and TCRAD and TCRB definitions followed the IMGT database. immunoSEQ Analyzer 3.0 and VDJTools were used for repertoire analysis, which covered basic statistics, V/J segment usage, diversity estimates, rarefaction and pairwise overlap. Diversity was estimated using the Chao1, ChaoE, Efron-Thisted, Shannon and inverse Simpson indices, and was also estimated on datasets down-sampled to the size of the smallest sample. Repertoire overlap was determined by strict matching of CDR3 nucleotide sequence, V gene and J gene, and Jaccard-based multidimensional scaling clustering was applied. On average, thymus samples yielded about 810,000 unique TCRB clonotypes, whereas blood samples yielded 65,000 to 100,000.

The TCR sequence derives from a boy younger than two with a congenital heart defect. Donor details come from another sample of the same person, matched by shared clones. This sequence uses TRBV6-1 and TRBJ2-3, with no D gene named confidently. Material for sequencing was thymocytes. The CDR3 region: CASSEVFLSDTQYF. The nucleotide sequence reads as follows: TGTGCCAGCAGTGAAGTATTCCTGTCGGATACGCAGTATTTT.